The source of this T cell receptor (beta chain) is a study of identical twins. From the 5' RACE reads, TCRdb called clonotypes with MiXCR, one entry per CDR3 protein. The sample has some 900,000 distinct CDR3 sequences; roughly 12% are singletons. This clonotype came up a few times. What it binds is not known. The CDR3 runs to 16 residues. V was pared by 0 bases and J by 3 bases, with 6 bases of the junction left unmatched. Germline loops: CDR1 KGHDR, CDR2 SFDVKD. Study findings and constraints: Cord blood's abundant beta clonotypes had fewer insertions, unlike memory repertoires.

The same data also contributed to another study, on yellow fever vaccine responses in identical twins.

The TCR originated in a woman under 30 in good health. This sequence joins TRBV24-1 and TRBJ2-5; 7 bases map to TRBD1. The sample taken for sequencing was PBMCs. CDR3 in amino acids: CATSDLRPGQKETQYF. The CDR3 region has the DNA TGTGCCACCAGTGATTTGCGCCCGGGACAGAAAGAGACCCAGTACTTC.